This T cell receptor beta chain was captured by sequencing in a study of T cell changes during pregnancy in multiple sclerosis. V lost 7 bases and J 0 bases, leaving 12 bases between the germline ends. Germline lookup yields CDR1 MNHEY and CDR2 SVGAGI. The CDR3 runs 14 residues. Profiled with immunoSEQ multiplex PCR; TCRdb holds only in-frame clones, not every one. The profile shows 80,000 to 100,000 clones, about 92% of them singletons. This sequence was found in a female donor with multiple sclerosis, enrolled in a pregnancy study. The chain combines TRBV6-5 with TRBJ1-1; perhaps TRBD1 as D (5 bases). Specimen: peripheral blood, collected in the first trimester of pregnancy. CDR3 in amino acids: CASTRGGVNTEAFF. The CDR3 nucleotides read TGTGCCAGCACAAGGGGAGGGGTGAACACTGAAGCTTTCTTT.